These 20 T cell receptor beta chains were sequenced from one sample in a study of cytomegalovirus exposure and HLA in healthy donors. Profiling relied on immunoSEQ multiplex PCR, and the TCRdb table lists in-frame clones only, not all of them. This table has approximately 270,000 clones, over 75% appearing once. The specimen sequenced was PBMCs. Source of these receptors: a man aged 18 to 30 in good health and CMV-seropositive.

This clone was detected only once. The chain links TRBV30 to TRBJ1-5, with unresolved D. This CDR3 region has 13 residues. The ends were cut back, 1 base at V and 6 bases at J, with 10 bases in the middle. Germline values: CDR1 GTSNPN, CDR2 SVGIG (reference sequence). CDR3 in DNA: TGTGCCTGGAGTGCTCGGGTACGTCAGCCCCAGCATTTT. Amino acids: CAWSARVRQPQHF. Complete variable domain (other parts from reference TRBV30 and TRBJ1-5): SQTIHQWPATLVQPVGSPLSLECTVEGTSNPNLYWYRQAAGRGLQLLFYSVGIGQISSEVPQNLSASRPQDRQFILSSKKLLLSDSGFYLCAWSARVRQPQHFGDGTRLSIL.

V is TRBV5-1 and J is TRBJ2-5, with 7 bases aligning to TRBD1. The germline V gene encodes CDR1 SGHRS and CDR2 YFSETQ. V was pared by 5 bases and J by 4 bases, with 2 bases of the junction left unmatched. This CDR3 spans 12 amino acids. The CDR3 DNA reads TGCGCCAGCAGTTGGGACAGAGAGACCCAGTACTTC. It codes for CASSWDRETQYF.

V gene TRBV28 combines with J gene TRBJ2-4; TRBD1 agrees at 10 bases. Germline V gene lookup returns CDR1 MDHEN and CDR2 SYDVKM. V trimming: 4 bases; J trimming: 11 bases; junction bases outside the gene matches: 14. The CDR3 is 16 residues long. CDR3 coding DNA: TGTGCCAGCAGTTCCCCCCCGGGACAGGGGCCGGAAGTTCAGTACTTC. Translation: CASSSPPGQGPEVQYF.

J is TRBJ2-7 and V is TRBV6-1, with D perhaps matching TRBD1 (7 bases). The CDR3 is made up of 15 amino acids. Per the germline V gene, CDR1 is MNHNS and CDR2 is SASEGT. V lost 1 base and J 0 bases, leaving 10 bases between the germline ends. The CDR3 is CASSEGRGRSYEQYF. CDR3 bases: TGTGCCAGCAGTGAAGGGAGGGGGCGCTCCTACGAGCAGTACTTC.

CDR3 in amino acids: CASSLQGANQPQHF. For the CDR3, the DNA is TGTGCCAGCAGTCTTCAGGGGGCCAATCAGCCCCAGCATTTT. The gene calls are TRBV27 and TRBJ1-5, with 8 positions matching TRBD1. Germline values: CDR1 MNHEY, CDR2 SMNVEV (reference sequence). CDR3 size: 14 residues. V gave up 5 bases and J gave up 3 bases; unmatched junction bases: 3.

The chain links TRBV4-1 to TRBJ2-7; tentatively, D is TRBD2 (5 bases). This CDR3 is built from 15 residues. The ends were cut back, 0 bases at V and 2 bases at J, with 11 bases in the middle. The germline gives CDR1 MGHRA, CDR2 YSYEKL. The chain's CDR3 is CASSQDQPGTYEQYF. The CDR3 nucleotides are TGCGCCAGCAGCCAAGACCAACCCGGGACCTACGAGCAGTACTTC.

This clone was detected only once. This chain uses TRBV27 with TRBJ2-7; 10 bases map to TRBD1. J gave up 6 bases and V 6 bases, and 11 bases lay outside the gene matches. From germline, CDR1 is MNHEY and CDR2 SMNVEV (reference sequence). This CDR3 spans 15 amino acids. The CDR3 sequence is CASRTGTGVFGEQYF. DNA for the CDR3: TGTGCCAGCAGGACCGGGACAGGGGTATTCGGCGAGCAGTACTTC.

The chain combines TRBV27 with TRBJ2-7; tentatively, D is TRBD2 (5 bases). The CDR3 covers 14 residues. CDR1 is MNHEY, CDR2 SMNVEV, per germline (reference sequence). V was cut by 2 bases and J by 1 base, with 9 bases left in between. The CDR3 DNA sequence: TGTGCCAGCAGTTTAGGACTCAGATCCTACGAGCAGTACTTC. Protein product: CASSLGLRSYEQYF.

The genes are TRBV19 and TRBJ1-1, with TRBD1 as a possible D gene (5 bases). Germline-derived CDR1 and CDR2 are LNHDA and SQIVND (reference sequence). CDR3 length: 13 residues. The germline V and J ends were trimmed by 5 bases and 5 bases, with 12 bases remaining between them. CDR3 bases: TGTGCCAGTAGTGGGGACGGGGGGACTGAAGCTTTCTTT. Translating it yields CASSGDGGTEAFF.

This clone was counted between two and nine times. V gene TRBV6-4 combines with J gene TRBJ1-5; the D is unclear. Germline lookup yields CDR1 MRHNA and CDR2 SNTAGT. The CDR3 is 13 residues long. The germline V and J ends were trimmed by 2 bases and 6 bases, with 8 bases remaining between them. CDR3 nucleotide sequence: TGTGCCAGCAGTGACGGGGTAAGTCAGCCCCAGCATTTT. Its translation: CASSDGVSQPQHF.

The sample holds a few counts of this clone. The chain recombines TRBV7-2 with TRBJ2-7; D call uncertain. Per germline, CDR1 SGHTA and CDR2 FQGNSA. The V gene lost 5 bases and the J gene lost 1 base, with 15 bases spanning the gap. The CDR3 runs to 15 residues. CDR3 in amino acids: CASSPSTARSYEQYF. CDR3 bases: TGTGCCAGCAGCCCTTCGACGGCCCGATCCTACGAGCAGTACTTC.

This clone occurred once. V and J are TRBV7-9 and TRBJ1-1; D perhaps matches TRBD1 (5 bases). V gave up 5 bases and J gave up 3 bases, with 16 bases separating them. Germline V gene sequence: CDR1 SEHNR, CDR2 FQNEAQ (reference sequence). The CDR3 has 15 amino acids. In DNA form, the CDR3 reads TGTGCCAGCAGCCGACGGGACCACGAGGACACTGAAGCTTTCTTT. Translated: CASSRRDHEDTEAFF.

The rearrangement uses TRBV25-1 and TRBJ1-1; D unclear. Trimming cost V 5 bases and J 4 bases, with 23 bases left between them. This CDR3 is built from 17 residues. Germline loops: CDR1 MGHDK, CDR2 SYGVNS. CDR3 region: CASSPSTVRVLSTEAFF. The CDR3 bases are TGTGCCAGCAGTCCCTCTACGGTTAGGGTCCTGAGCACTGAAGCTTTCTTT.

The V gene is TRBV7-7, the J gene TRBJ2-3; TRBD2 agrees at 10 bases. After removal of 5 bases from V and 1 base from J, the junction contained 3 bases not matched to a gene. The CDR3 covers 15 residues. In germline, CDR1 is SSHAT, CDR2 FNYEAQ (reference sequence). The CDR3 reads CASSRGLAGTDTQYF. CDR3 coding DNA: TGTGCCAGCAGCCGAGGACTAGCGGGCACAGATACGCAGTATTTT.

The rearrangement joins TRBV5-1 to TRBJ2-1; D not certain. Germline V gene lookup returns CDR1 SGHRS and CDR2 YFSETQ. V was cut by 4 bases and J by 8 bases, with 10 bases left in between. The CDR3 runs 12 residues. The chain's CDR3 is CASSPQVDEQFF. In DNA form, the CDR3 reads TGCGCCAGCAGCCCGCAAGTTGATGAGCAGTTCTTC.

The chain employs TRBV6-1 and TRBJ1-2; the match to TRBD1 covers 11 bases. CDR3 length: 16 residues. Trimming took 6 bases from V and 3 from J; bases not matched to a gene: 9. Germline V gives CDR1 MNHNS, CDR2 SASEGT. CDR3 coding DNA: TGTGCCAGCAGCGAACCTACGGGACAGGGGGACTATGGCTACACCTTC. Amino acid sequence: CASSEPTGQGDYGYTF.

The rearrangement links TRBV6-5 to TRBJ1-2; no definite D call. V was clipped by 5 bases and J by 1 base, with 11 bases between them. Germline V gene sequence: CDR1 MNHEY, CDR2 SVGAGI. CDR3 length equals 14 residues. CDR3: CASSRTQYNYGYTF. In nucleotides, the CDR3 is TGTGCCAGCAGTCGGACCCAATATAACTATGGCTACACCTTC.

CDR3 protein: CASSVEGYNEQFF. The DNA for the CDR3 is TGTGCCAGCAGTGTGGAGGGGTACAATGAGCAGTTCTTC. The chain recombines TRBV2 with TRBJ2-1; weak D call: TRBD2 (6 bases). In germline, CDR1 is SNHLY, CDR2 FYNNEI. V shed 4 bases and J shed 4 bases, with 8 bases lying between them. CDR3 length: 13 amino acids.

This rearrangement joins TRBV28 to TRBJ1-2; tentative D call: TRBD1 (6 bases). With 2 bases removed from V and 3 bases from J, the gap between germline ends came to 13 bases. Looked up from germline, CDR1 is MDHEN and CDR2 is SYDVKM. The CDR3 is 15 residues long. As DNA, the CDR3 is TGTGCCAGCAGTTTAGGCCGGGGGCAATACTATGGCTACACCTTC. This encodes CASSLGRGQYYGYTF.

The chain has TRBV7-9 and TRBJ1-2; D remains unclear. The V gene's germline CDR1 is SEHNR and CDR2 FQNEAQ (reference sequence). V lost 5 bases to trimming and J lost 4 bases, with 11 bases between them. The length of the CDR3 is 13 residues. The CDR3 coding sequence is TGTGCCAGCAGCCGCGGGATGCCCTATGGCTACACCTTC. Translated, it gives CASSRGMPYGYTF.